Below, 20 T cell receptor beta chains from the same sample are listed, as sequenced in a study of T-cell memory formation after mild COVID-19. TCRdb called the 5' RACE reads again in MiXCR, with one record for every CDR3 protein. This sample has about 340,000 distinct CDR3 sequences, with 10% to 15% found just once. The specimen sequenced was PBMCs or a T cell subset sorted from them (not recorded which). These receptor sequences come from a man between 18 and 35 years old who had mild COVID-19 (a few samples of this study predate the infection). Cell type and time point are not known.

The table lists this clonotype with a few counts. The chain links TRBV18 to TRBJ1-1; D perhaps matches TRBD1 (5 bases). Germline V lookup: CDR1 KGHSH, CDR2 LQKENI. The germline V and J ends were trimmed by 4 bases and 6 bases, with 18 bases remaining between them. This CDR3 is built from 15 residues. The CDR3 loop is CASSQGLREIAEAFF. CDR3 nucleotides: TGTGCCAGCTCACAGGGGTTGAGGGAAATCGCTGAAGCTTTCTTT.

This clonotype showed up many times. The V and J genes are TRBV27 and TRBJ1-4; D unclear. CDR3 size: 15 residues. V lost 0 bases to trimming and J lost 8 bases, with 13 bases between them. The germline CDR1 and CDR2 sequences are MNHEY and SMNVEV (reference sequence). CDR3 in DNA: TGTGCCAGCAGTTTATCAGCCCTGCGGCCGGAAAAACTGTTTTTT. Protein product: CASSLSALRPEKLFF.

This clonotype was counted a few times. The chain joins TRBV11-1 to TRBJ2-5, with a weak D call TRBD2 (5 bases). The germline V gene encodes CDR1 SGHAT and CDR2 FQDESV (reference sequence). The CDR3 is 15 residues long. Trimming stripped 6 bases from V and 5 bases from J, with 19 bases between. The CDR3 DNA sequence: TGTGCCAGCAGGCCACGGGGTGCGGTCTGGGAGACCCAGTACTTC. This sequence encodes CASRPRGAVWETQYF.

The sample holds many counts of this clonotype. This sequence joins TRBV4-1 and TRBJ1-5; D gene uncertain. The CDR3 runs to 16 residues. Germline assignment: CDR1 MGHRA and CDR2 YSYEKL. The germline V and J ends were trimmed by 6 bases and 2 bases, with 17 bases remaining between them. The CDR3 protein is CASSLRSKSGNQPQHF. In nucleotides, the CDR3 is TGCGCCAGCAGTTTGCGCTCCAAGTCGGGCAATCAGCCCCAGCATTTT.

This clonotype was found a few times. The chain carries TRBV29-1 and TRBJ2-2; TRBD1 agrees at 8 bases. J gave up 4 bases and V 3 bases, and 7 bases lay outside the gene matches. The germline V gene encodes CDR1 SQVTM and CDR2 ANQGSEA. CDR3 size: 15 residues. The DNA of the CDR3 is TGCAGCGTTGAGACAGGGGACAGACTCACCGGGGAGCTGTTTTTT. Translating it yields CSVETGDRLTGELFF.

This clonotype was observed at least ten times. Here the CDR3 reads CATSGGLASTDTQYF. Here the CDR3 DNA reads TGTGCCACCAGCGGAGGACTAGCGAGCACAGATACGCAGTATTTT. The rearrangement links TRBV15 to TRBJ2-3; TRBD2 matches 9 bases. The length of the CDR3 is 15 residues. V gave up 5 bases and J gave up 0 bases; unmatched junction bases: 3. CDR1 is LNHNV, CDR2 YYDKDF, per germline (reference sequence).

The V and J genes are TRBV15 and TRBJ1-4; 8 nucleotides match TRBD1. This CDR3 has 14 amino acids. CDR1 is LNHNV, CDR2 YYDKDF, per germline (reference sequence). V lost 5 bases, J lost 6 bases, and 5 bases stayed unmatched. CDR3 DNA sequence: TGTGCCACCAGCCTCAGGGGGCTAGATGAAAAACTGTTTTTT. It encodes CATSLRGLDEKLFF.

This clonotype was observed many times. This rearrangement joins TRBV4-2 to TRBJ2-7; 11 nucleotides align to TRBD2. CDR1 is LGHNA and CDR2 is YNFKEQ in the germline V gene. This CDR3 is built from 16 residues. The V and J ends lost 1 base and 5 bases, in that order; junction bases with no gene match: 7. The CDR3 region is CASSQAVAGGPNEQYF. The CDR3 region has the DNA TGTGCCAGCAGCCAAGCCGTAGCGGGGGGGCCCAACGAGCAGTACTTC.

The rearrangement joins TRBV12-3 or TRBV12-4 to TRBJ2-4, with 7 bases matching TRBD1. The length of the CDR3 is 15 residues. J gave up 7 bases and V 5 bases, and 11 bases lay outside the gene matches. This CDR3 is CASSRQGRMGNIQYF. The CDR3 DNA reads TGTGCCAGCAGTCGACAGGGTAGAATGGGGAACATTCAGTACTTC.

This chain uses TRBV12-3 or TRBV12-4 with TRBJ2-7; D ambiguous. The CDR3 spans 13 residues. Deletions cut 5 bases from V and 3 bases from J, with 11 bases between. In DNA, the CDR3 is TGTGCCAGCAGTCAAACCTTTGGCTACGAGCAGTACGTC. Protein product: CASSQTFGYEQYV.

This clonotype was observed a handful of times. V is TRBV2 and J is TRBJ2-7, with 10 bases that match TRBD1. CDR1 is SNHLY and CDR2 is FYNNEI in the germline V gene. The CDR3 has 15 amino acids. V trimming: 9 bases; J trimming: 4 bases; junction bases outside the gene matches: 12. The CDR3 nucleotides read TGTGCCAGGTCTTTGGGACAGGGGAATTTATACGAGCAGTACGTC. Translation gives CARSLGQGNLYEQYV.

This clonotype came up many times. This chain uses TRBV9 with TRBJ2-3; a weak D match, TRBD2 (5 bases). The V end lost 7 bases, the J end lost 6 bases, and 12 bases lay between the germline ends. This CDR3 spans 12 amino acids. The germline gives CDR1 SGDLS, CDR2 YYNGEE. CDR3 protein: CASASPSDTQYF. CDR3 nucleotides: TGTGCCAGCGCCTCCCCTAGCGATACGCAGTATTTT.

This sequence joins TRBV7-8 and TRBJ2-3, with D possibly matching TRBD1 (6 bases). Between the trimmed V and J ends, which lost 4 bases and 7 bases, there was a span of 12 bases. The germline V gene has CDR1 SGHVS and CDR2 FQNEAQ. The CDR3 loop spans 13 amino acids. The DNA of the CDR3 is TGTGCCAGCAGCTACGACAGGAAGTATACGCAGTATTTT. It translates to CASSYDRKYTQYF. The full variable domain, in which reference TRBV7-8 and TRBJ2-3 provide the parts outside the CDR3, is GAGVSQSPRYKVAKRGQDVALRCDPISGHVSLFWYQQALGQGPEFLTYFQNEAQLDKSGLPSDRFFAERPEGSVSTLKIQRTQQEDSAVYLCASSYDRKYTQYFGPGTRLTVL.

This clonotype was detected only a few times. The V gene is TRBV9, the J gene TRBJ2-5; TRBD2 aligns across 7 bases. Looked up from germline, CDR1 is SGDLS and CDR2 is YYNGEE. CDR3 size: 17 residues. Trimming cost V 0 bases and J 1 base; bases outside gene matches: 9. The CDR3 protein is CASSVGAWTGGQETQYF. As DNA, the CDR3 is TGTGCCAGCAGCGTAGGGGCTTGGACGGGGGGCCAAGAGACCCAGTACTTC.

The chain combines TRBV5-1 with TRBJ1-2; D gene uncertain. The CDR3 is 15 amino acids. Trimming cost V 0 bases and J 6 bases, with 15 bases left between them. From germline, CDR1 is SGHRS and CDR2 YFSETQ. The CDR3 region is CASSLGGTREDGYTF. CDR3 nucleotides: TGCGCCAGCAGCTTGGGAGGCACCCGTGAAGATGGCTACACCTTC.

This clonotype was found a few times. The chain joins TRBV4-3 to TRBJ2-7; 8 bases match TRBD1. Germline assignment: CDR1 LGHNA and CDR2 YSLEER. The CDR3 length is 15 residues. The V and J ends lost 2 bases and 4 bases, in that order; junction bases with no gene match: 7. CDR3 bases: TGCGCCAGCAGCCAAAAGTGGGACAGGCCTTACGAGCAGTACTTC. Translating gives CASSQKWDRPYEQYF.

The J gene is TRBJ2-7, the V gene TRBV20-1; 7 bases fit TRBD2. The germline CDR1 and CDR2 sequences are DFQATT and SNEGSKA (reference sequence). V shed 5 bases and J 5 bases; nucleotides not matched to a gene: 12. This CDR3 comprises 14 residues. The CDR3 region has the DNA TGCAGTGCTGGGGGGGGACGGAACGCGGACGAGCAGTACTTC. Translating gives CSAGGGRNADEQYF.

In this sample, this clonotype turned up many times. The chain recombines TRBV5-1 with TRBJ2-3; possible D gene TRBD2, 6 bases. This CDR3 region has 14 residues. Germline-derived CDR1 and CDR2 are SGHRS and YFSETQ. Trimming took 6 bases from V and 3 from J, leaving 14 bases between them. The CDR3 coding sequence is TGCGCCAGCACCACGGAGGGGTCTACAGATACGCAGTATTTT. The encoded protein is CASTTEGSTDTQYF.

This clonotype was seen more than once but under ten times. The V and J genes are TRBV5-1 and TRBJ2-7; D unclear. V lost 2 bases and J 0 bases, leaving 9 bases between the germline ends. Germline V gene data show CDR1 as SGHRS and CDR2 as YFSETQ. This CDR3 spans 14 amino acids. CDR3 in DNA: TGCGCCAGCAGCTTAACAGTTTACTCCTACGAGCAGTACTTC. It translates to CASSLTVYSYEQYF.

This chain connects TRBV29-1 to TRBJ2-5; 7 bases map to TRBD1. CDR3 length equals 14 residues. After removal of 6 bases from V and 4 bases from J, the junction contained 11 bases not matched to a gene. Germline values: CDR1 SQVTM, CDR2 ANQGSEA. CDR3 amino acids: CSVDRTGRRETQYF. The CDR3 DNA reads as TGCAGCGTGGATAGGACAGGCCGGCGAGAGACCCAGTACTTC.